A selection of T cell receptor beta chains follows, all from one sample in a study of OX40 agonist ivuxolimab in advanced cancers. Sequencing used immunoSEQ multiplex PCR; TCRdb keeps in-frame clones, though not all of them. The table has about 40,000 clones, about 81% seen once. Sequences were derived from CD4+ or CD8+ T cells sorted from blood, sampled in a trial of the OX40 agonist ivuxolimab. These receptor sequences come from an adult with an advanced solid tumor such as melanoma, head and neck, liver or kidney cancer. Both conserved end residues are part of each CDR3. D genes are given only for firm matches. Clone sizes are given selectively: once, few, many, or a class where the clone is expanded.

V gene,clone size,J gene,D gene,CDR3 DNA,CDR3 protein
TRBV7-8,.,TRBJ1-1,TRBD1,TGTGCCAGCAGCTTAGAGTCAGGGGGCGGTCTGAACACTGAAGCTTTCTTT,CASSLESGGGLNTEAFF
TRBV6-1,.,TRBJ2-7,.,TGTGCCAGCAGTGTGGGGTACATTTCCTCCTACGAGCAGTACTTC,CASSVGYISSYEQYF
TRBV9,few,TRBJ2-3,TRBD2,TGTGCCAGCAGCGTAGCTACGGCCGGGGGGGGCACAGATACGCAGTATTTT,CASSVATAGGGTDTQYF
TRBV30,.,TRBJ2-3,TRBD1,TGTGCCTGCCCGGGGGACAGGGTTCGCCCAGATACGCAGTATTTT,CACPGDRVRPDTQYF
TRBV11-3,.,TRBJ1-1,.,TGTGCCAGCAGCCACCTCCAGGGGGAAGCTTTCTTT,CASSHLQGEAFF
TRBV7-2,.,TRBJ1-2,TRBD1,TGTGCCAGCAGCTTAGGGGACAGGCGGGATGGCTACACCTTC,CASSLGDRRDGYTF
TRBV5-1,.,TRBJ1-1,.,TGCGCCAGCAGCTTGGAGAGGATGAACACTGAAGCTTTCTTT,CASSLERMNTEAFF
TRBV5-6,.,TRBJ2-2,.,TGTGCCAGCAGCAACAGGGGAGGCGGGGAGCTGTTTTTT,CASSNRGGGELFF
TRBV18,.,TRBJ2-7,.,TGTGCCAGCTCAACCCGACAGGCCCACCTCCTCTACGAGCAGTACTTC,CASSTRQAHLLYEQYF
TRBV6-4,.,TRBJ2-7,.,TGTGCCAGCAGTGACCAACAGGGCAAGCAGTACTTC,CASSDQQGKQYF
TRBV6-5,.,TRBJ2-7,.,TGTGCCAGCATCACAACCCGGGACGGGTACGAGCAGTACTTC,CASITTRDGYEQYF
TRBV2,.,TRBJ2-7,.,TGTGCCAGCAGGGTGGGGGGGCCTACCTACGAGCAGTACTTC,CASRVGGPTYEQYF
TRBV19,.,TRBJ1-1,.,TGTGCCAGTAGGGTAAAGGGGAACACTGAAGCTTTCTTT,CASRVKGNTEAFF
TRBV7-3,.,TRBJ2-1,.,TGTGCCAGCAGCTTAATTAGTGGATTCTCCTACAATGAGCAGTTCTTC,CASSLISGFSYNEQFF
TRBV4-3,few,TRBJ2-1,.,TGCGCCAGCAGCCAAGTTTGGGGGGGCCCCTACAATGAGCAGTTCTTC,CASSQVWGGPYNEQFF
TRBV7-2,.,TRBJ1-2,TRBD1,TGTGCCAGCGGATTACAGGGGGCGGACTATGGCTACACCTTC,CASGLQGADYGYTF
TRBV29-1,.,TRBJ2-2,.,TGCAGCGTGGAAAAGAACACCGGGGAGCTGTTTTTT,CSVEKNTGELFF
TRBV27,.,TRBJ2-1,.,TGTGCCAGCGGCCGGGACACAGGAAAGTTCTTC,CASGRDTGKFF
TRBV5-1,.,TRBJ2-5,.,TGCGCCAGCAGCCCAGACGGGGTGAAGGAGACCCAGTACTTC,CASSPDGVKETQYF
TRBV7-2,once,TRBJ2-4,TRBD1,TGTGCCAGCAGCCTCCCGGGACAGGGGGTGAACATTCAGTACTTC,CASSLPGQGVNIQYF
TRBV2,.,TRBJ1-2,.,TGTGCCAGCAGGGAACATATGACAGGAAAGGGAGGCTACACCTTC,CASREHMTGKGGYTF
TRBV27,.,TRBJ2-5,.,TGTGCCAGCAGGCCCGATGGGGGGGAGACCCAGTACTTC,CASRPDGGETQYF
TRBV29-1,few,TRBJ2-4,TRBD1,TGCAGCGTCGATTGGACAGGGAGAGCCAAAAACATTCAGTACTTC,CSVDWTGRAKNIQYF
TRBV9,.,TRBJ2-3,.,TGTGCCAGCAGCGTGGACGGGGAGGTTAGGAGCGATACGCAGTATTTT,CASSVDGEVRSDTQYF
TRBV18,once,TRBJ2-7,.,TGTGCCAGCTCACTGGCGAGCTCATTGGCCTACGAGCAGTACTTC,CASSLASSLAYEQYF
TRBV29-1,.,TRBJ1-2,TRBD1,TGCAGCGTTGAGGGAGGGACAGCTAAAAACTATGGCTACACCTTC,CSVEGGTAKNYGYTF
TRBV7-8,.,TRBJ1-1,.,TGTGCCAGCAGCTTAAGGGGATTGAACACTGAAGCTTTCTTT,CASSLRGLNTEAFF
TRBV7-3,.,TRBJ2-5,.,TGTGCCAGCAGCCGTGCTAGTGAGGAGACCCAGTACTTC,CASSRASEETQYF
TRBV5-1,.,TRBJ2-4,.,TGCGCCAGCAGCTTGGGTGCCGGGTTTGCAAACATTCAGTACTTC,CASSLGAGFANIQYF
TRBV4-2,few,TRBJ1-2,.,TGTGCCAGCAGCCAAGATCGCAGTGCTAACTATGGCTACACCTTC,CASSQDRSANYGYTF
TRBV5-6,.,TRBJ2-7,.,TGTGCCAGCAGCTTCTTCTCGGGACGGAACTACGAGCAGTACTTC,CASSFFSGRNYEQYF
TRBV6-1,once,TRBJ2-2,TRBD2,TGTGCCAGCAGACTAGCGGGAGGGGGCGGGGAGCTGTTTTTT,CASRLAGGGGELFF
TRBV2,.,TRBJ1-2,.,TGTGCCAGCAACCGAGACCTGTACTATGGCTACACCTTC,CASNRDLYYGYTF
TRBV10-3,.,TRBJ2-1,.,TGTGCCATCAGTGAGATGGGAATAGAGCAGTTCTTC,CAISEMGIEQFF
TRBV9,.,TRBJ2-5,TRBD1,TGTGCCAGCAGCGGGGGCAGGGGGCAAGCACAGACCCAGTACTTC,CASSGGRGQAQTQYF
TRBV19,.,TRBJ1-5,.,TGTGCCACAGACGGAGATAGCAATCAGCCCCAGCATTTT,CATDGDSNQPQHF
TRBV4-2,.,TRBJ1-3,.,TGTGCCAGCAGCCAAGAAACCCAGACAGGTCGGAACACCATATATTTT,CASSQETQTGRNTIYF
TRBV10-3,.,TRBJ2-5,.,TGTGCCATCAGTGAGTCGTTGGGGAGAGCCCCGTACCAAGAGACCCAGTACTTC,CAISESLGRAPYQETQYF
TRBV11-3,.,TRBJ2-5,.,TGTGCCAGCAGCTTGGAGAGGGCCTTAGAGACCCAGTACTTC,CASSLERALETQYF
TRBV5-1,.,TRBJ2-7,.,TGCGCCAGCAGCTTGGCCGGAGGGACAGCCTTCTACGAGCAGTACTTC,CASSLAGGTAFYEQYF
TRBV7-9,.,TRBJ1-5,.,TGTGCCAGCAGCTTCGGGGGGGGAGGCAATCAGCCCCAGCATTTT,CASSFGGGGNQPQHF
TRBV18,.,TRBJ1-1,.,TGTGCCAGCTCACCGACTCCCCTAGGGGACACTGAAGCTTTCTTT,CASSPTPLGDTEAFF
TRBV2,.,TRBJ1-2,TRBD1,TGTGCCAGCAATCAGGACAGGGTCGGAATGTATGGCTACACCTTC,CASNQDRVGMYGYTF
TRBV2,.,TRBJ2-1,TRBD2,TGTGCCAGCAGTGTTAGCGGGAGTGTCAATGAGCAGTTCTTC,CASSVSGSVNEQFF
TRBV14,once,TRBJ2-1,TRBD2,TGTGCCAGCAGCCGGGACTATTACGGTGAGCAGTTCTTC,CASSRDYYGEQFF
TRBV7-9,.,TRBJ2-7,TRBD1,TGTGCCAGCAGCCCCCGGGACAGGGCCTACGAGCAGTACTTC,CASSPRDRAYEQYF
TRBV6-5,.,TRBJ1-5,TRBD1,TGTGCCAGCGGACAGGGGAGACAGCCCCAGCATTTT,CASGQGRQPQHF
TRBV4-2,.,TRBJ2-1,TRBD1,TGTGCCAGCAGCCGCGGGACAGGCGAGCAGTTCTTC,CASSRGTGEQFF
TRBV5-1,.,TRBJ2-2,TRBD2,TGCGCCAGCAGCCCGGGGACTAGCGGGAGGGCCGGGGAGCTGTTTTTT,CASSPGTSGRAGELFF
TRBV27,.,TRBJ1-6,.,TGTGCCAGCAGTGGGTTGGCCTATAATTCACCCCTCCACTTT,CASSGLAYNSPLHF
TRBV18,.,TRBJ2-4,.,TGTGCCAGCTCACCCCTAGCCAAAAACATTCAGTACTTC,CASSPLAKNIQYF
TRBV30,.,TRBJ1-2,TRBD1,TGTGCCTGGAGTGTATCAGGGGGTTGGCACTATGGCTACACCTTC,CAWSVSGGWHYGYTF
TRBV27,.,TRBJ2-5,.,TGTGCCAGCAGTTTAGCTGGACGGCGGGAGACCCAGTACTTC,CASSLAGRRETQYF
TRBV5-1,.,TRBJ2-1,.,TGCGCCAGCAGCTCCCCTGCGGCCGTGGCGTACAATGAGCAGTTCTTC,CASSSPAAVAYNEQFF
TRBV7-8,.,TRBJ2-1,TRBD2,TGTGCCAGCAGCTTAAGGCTAGCGGGAATATGGGAGCAGTTCTTC,CASSLRLAGIWEQFF